These 11 T cell receptor beta chains originate from one sample sequenced in a study of shared clonotypes between healthy human individuals (TCRdb year 2020). The method was the immunoSEQ multiplex PCR assay. What TCRdb holds here is the immuneACCESS table cut down to in-frame rearrangements. Part of the clones is not present; checked against another copy, under half of the missing clones reflect an unresolved V gene, and the others are unexplained. Recorded for this sample are over a million clones; 70% to 80% of them occurred a single time. The top ten constitute 0.5% to 0.6% of the sample. The sample taken for sequencing was memory CD4+ T cells from PBMCs. Taken with the paper, the label for cell subset or site translates to: CD45RA-negative fraction. These TCRs come from a man between 18 and 29 years old in good health. Some clones in this sample may be carry-over from other donors' samples.

The gene calls are TRBV19 and TRBJ2-2; D perhaps matches TRBD1 (5 bases). Trimming took off 3 bases at V and 0 bases at J, with 8 bases between the two ends. The CDR3 loop spans 15 amino acids. Looked up from germline, CDR1 is LNHDA and CDR2 is SQIVND (reference sequence). The CDR3 protein is CASSIDSANTGELFF. DNA of the CDR3: TGTGCCAGTAGTATCGACAGCGCGAACACCGGGGAGCTGTTTTTT.

This clone was observed a few times. The chain recombines TRBV4-2 with TRBJ1-4; 9 bases line up with TRBD1. J was trimmed by 8 bases and V by 0 bases; bases with no gene match: 1. This CDR3 is 14 amino acids long. Germline values: CDR1 LGHNA, CDR2 YNFKEQ. This chain's CDR3 is CASSQDGTGEKLFF. CDR3 DNA: TGTGCCAGCAGCCAAGATGGGACAGGGGAAAAACTGTTTTTT.

Remarks on this clone: This same CDR3 is encoded by further DNA sequences in the sample. The chain employs TRBV7-2 and TRBJ1-1; 7 bases agree with TRBD1. Germline-derived CDR1 and CDR2 are SGHTA and FQGNSA. The trim removed 0 bases at V and 2 bases at J, leaving 3 bases unmatched. The CDR3 is 15 residues long. The CDR3 DNA reads as TGTGCCAGCAGCTTAGCTGGACAGGTTAACACTGAAGCTTTCTTT. Amino acid sequence: CASSLAGQVNTEAFF.

J is TRBJ1-3 and V is TRBV7-2; no firm D call. Between the trimmed V and J ends, which lost 0 bases and 4 bases, there was a span of 13 bases. Germline CDR1 reads SGHTA; CDR2 reads FQGNSA. The CDR3 extends over 16 amino acids. CDR3 amino acids: CASSLAPTGTGNTIYF. CDR3 in DNA: TGTGCCAGCAGCTTAGCCCCCACGGGTACCGGAAACACCATATATTTT. Based on the CDR3 plus reference TRBV7-2 and TRBJ1-3, the full variable domain is GAGVSQSPSNKVTEKGKDVELRCDPISGHTALYWYRQSLGQGLEFLIYFQGNSAPDKSGLPSDRFSAERTGGSVSTLTIQRTQQEDSAVYLCASSLAPTGTGNTIYFGEGSWLTVV.

The rearrangement uses TRBV19 and TRBJ2-2; perhaps TRBD1 as D (6 bases). Germline-derived CDR1 and CDR2 are LNHDA and SQIVND (reference sequence). V was shortened by 2 bases and J by 5 bases, with 12 bases between the two germline ends. The CDR3 has 15 amino acids. CDR3 in amino acids: CASSIRGSRTGELFF. CDR3 nucleotides: TGTGCCAGTAGTATAAGGGGGAGCCGAACCGGGGAGCTGTTTTTT.

The chain uses TRBV18 and TRBJ2-5; D is possibly TRBD1 or TRBD2 (5 bases each). The end of the DNA fits TRBJ2-7 better, so the J call may be wrong. The V gene's germline CDR1 is KGHSH and CDR2 LQKENI. CDR3 length: 13 amino acids. The CDR3 loop is CASSQAGSYEQYF. The CDR3 DNA follows: TGTGCCAGCTCACAGGCAGGGAGCTACGAGCAGTACTTC.

The chain carries TRBV5-1 and TRBJ2-7; D ambiguous. The germline V gene encodes CDR1 SGHRS and CDR2 YFSETQ. The CDR3 is 15 amino acids. The V end was cut by 6 bases, the J end by 0 bases, with 16 bases between. In DNA form, the CDR3 reads TGCGCCAGCAAACTCTCCCCGTCGAGCTCCTACGAGCAGTACTTC. Protein: CASKLSPSSSYEQYF.

This clone was picked up many times. V usage is TRBV5-1 and J usage is TRBJ2-5; D may be TRBD2 (6 bases). The length of the CDR3 is 14 residues. The germline V gene encodes CDR1 SGHRS and CDR2 YFSETQ. V was trimmed by 1 base and J by 4 bases, leaving 11 bases between them. The CDR3 nucleotides read TGCGCCAGCAGCTTGTATGGAGGGACAGAGACCCAGTACTTC. This encodes CASSLYGGTETQYF.

The J gene is TRBJ2-1, the V gene TRBV19; TRBD2 matches at 9 bases. The V gene end was trimmed by 3 bases and the J gene end by 6 bases; junction bases not matched to a gene: 6. Germline loops: CDR1 LNHDA, CDR2 SQIVND (reference sequence). The CDR3 loop spans 15 amino acids. For the CDR3, the DNA is TGTGCCAGTAGTATGGGCGGGAGGGATGGCAATGAGCAGTTCTTC. This codes for CASSMGGRDGNEQFF.

The J gene is TRBJ1-1, the V gene TRBV4-1; D is undetermined. With 9 bases removed from V and 0 bases from J, the gap between germline ends came to 14 bases. Germline V CDR1 and CDR2: MGHRA, YSYEKL. The CDR3 sequence is 14 residues long. The DNA for the CDR3 is TGCGCCAGTACGATGCGGGTTGTGAACACTGAAGCTTTCTTT. Protein sequence: CASTMRVVNTEAFF.

There are a few counts of this clone. This chain uses TRBV7-2 with TRBJ2-5, with D perhaps given as TRBD1 or TRBD2 (5 bases each). Per germline, CDR1 SGHTA and CDR2 FQGNSA. V lost 5 bases to trimming and J lost 3 bases, with 10 bases between them. This CDR3 region has 13 residues. CDR3 region: CASSRGAEETQYF. Written as DNA, the CDR3 is TGTGCCAGCAGCCGAGGGGCTGAAGAGACCCAGTACTTC.